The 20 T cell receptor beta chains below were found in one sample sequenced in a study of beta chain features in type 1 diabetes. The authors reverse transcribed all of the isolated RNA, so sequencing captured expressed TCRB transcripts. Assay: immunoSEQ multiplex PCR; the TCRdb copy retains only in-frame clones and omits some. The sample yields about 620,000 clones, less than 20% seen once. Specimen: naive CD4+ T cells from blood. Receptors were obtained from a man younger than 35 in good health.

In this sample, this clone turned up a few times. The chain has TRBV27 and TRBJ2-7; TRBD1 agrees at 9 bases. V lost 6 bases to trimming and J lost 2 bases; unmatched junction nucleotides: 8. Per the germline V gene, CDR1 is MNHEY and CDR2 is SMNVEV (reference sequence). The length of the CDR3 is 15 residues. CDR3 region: CASSLRDRVPYEQYF. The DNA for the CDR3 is TGTGCCAGCAGCCTCCGGGACAGGGTCCCCTACGAGCAGTACTTC.

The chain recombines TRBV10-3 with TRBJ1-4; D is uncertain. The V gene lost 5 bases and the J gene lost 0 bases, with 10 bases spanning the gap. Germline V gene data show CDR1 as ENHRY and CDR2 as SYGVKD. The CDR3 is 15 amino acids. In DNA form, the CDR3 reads TGTGCCATCAGTCCCGTGGGCGCAACTAATGAAAAACTGTTTTTT. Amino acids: CAISPVGATNEKLFF.

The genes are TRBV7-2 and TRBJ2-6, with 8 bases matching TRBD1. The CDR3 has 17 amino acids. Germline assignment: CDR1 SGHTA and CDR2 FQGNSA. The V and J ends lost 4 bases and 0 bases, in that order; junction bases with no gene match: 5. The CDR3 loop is CASSSGTGRSGANVLTF. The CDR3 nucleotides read TGTGCCAGCAGCTCCGGGACAGGCCGCTCTGGGGCCAACGTCCTGACTTTC.

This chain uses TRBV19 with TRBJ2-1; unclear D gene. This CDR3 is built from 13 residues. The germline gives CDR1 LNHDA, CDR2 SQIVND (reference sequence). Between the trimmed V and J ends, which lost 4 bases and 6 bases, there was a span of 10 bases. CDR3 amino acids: CASSTRSPNEQFF. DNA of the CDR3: TGTGCCAGTAGTACTCGGTCCCCCAATGAGCAGTTCTTC. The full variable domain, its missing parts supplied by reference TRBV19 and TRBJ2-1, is DGGITQSPKYLFRKEGQNVTLSCEQNLNHDAMYWYRQDPGQGLRLIYYSQIVNDFQKGDIAEGYSVSREKKESFPLTVTSAQKNPTAFYLCASSTRSPNEQFFGPGTRLTVL.

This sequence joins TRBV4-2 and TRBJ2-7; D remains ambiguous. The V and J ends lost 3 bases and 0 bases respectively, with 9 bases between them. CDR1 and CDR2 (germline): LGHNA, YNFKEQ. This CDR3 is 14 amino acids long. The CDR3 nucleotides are TGTGCCAGCAGCCAGGCCCTGGACTCCTACGAGCAGTACTTC. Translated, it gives CASSQALDSYEQYF.

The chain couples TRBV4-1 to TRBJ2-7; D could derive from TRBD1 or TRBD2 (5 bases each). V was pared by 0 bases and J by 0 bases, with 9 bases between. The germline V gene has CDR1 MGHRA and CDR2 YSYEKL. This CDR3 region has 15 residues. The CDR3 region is CASSQEGPSSYEQYF. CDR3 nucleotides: TGCGCCAGCAGCCAAGAGGGACCCAGCTCCTACGAGCAGTACTTC.

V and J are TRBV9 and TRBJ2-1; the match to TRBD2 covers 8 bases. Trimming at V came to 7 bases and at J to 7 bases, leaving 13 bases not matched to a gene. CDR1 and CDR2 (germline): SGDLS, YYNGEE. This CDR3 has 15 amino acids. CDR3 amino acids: CASRPGLGVGNEQFF. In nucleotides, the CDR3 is TGTGCCAGCCGGCCGGGACTAGGAGTAGGGAATGAGCAGTTCTTC.

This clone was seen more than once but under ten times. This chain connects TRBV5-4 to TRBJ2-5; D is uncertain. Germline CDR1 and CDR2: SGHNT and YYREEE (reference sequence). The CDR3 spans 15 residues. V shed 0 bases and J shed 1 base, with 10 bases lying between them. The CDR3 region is CASSLAFAVQETQYF. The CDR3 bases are TGTGCCAGCAGCTTGGCCTTCGCAGTCCAAGAGACCCAGTACTTC.

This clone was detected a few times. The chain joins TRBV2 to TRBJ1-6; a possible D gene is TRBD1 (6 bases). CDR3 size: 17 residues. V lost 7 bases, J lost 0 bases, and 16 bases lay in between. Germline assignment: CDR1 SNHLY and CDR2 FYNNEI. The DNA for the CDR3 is TGTGCCAGCAACTATGACAGGCGGAGCTCCTATAATTCACCCCTCCACTTT. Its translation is CASNYDRRSSYNSPLHF.

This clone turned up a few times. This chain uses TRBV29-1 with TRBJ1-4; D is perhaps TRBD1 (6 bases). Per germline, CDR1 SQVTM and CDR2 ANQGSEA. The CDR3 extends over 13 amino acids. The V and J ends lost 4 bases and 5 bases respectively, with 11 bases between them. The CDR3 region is CSVVRGANEKLFF. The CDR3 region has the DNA TGCAGCGTTGTGCGGGGGGCGAATGAAAAACTGTTTTTT.

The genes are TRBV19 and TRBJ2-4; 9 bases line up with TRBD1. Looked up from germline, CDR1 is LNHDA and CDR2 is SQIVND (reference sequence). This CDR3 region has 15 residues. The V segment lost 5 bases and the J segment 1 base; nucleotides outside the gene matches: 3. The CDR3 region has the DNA TGTGCCAGTAGTTCGGGACAGGGCGCCAAAAACATTCAGTACTTC. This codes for CASSSGQGAKNIQYF. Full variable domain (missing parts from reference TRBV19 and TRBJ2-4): DGGITQSPKYLFRKEGQNVTLSCEQNLNHDAMYWYRQDPGQGLRLIYYSQIVNDFQKGDIAEGYSVSREKKESFPLTVTSAQKNPTAFYLCASSSGQGAKNIQYFGAGTRLSVL.

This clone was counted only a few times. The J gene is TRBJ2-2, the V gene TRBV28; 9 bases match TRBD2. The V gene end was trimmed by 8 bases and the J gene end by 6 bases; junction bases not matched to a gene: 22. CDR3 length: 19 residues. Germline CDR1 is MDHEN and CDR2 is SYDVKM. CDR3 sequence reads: CASGLGGRVGLSLPGELFF. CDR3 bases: TGTGCCAGCGGCCTAGGCGGGAGGGTAGGGTTATCCCTCCCCGGGGAGCTGTTTTTT.

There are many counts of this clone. The CDR3: CASSQDPQEAKNIQYF. Here the CDR3 DNA reads TGTGCCAGCAGCCAAGATCCCCAGGAAGCCAAAAACATTCAGTACTTC. The chain recombines TRBV14 with TRBJ2-4; no firm D call. The CDR3 loop spans 16 amino acids. Trimming removed 0 bases from V and 0 bases from J, with 9 bases in between. Germline V gene sequence: CDR1 SGHDN, CDR2 FVKESK. The whole variable domain, filled in from reference TRBV14 and TRBJ2-4, reads EAGVTQFPSHSVIEKGQTVTLRCDPISGHDNLYWYRRVMGKEIKFLLHFVKESKQDESGMPNNRFLAERTGGTYSTLKVQPAELEDSGVYFCASSQDPQEAKNIQYFGAGTRLSVL.

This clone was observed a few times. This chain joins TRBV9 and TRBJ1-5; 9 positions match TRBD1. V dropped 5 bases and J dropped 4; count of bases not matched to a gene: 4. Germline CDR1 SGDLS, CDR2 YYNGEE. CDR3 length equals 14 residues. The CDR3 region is CASSRQGGNQPQHF. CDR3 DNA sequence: TGTGCCAGCAGTCGACAGGGGGGGAATCAGCCCCAGCATTTT.

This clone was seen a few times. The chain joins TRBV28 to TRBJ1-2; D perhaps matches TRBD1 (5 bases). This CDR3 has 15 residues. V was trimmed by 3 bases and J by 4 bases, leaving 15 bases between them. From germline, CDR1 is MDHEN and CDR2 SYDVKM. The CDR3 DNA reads TGTGCCAGCAGTTTCAAGGGACTAACTGGCTATGGCTACACCTTC. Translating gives CASSFKGLTGYGYTF.

CDR3 loop: CASSTQGAPNEKLFF. CDR3 bases: TGTGCCAGCAGCACGCAGGGGGCGCCTAATGAAAAACTGTTTTTT. The chain combines TRBV9 with TRBJ1-4, with 8 bases lining up with TRBD1. Trimming took 4 bases from V and 3 from J; bases not matched to a gene: 5. The CDR3 is 15 residues long. Germline CDR1 and CDR2: SGDLS and YYNGEE.

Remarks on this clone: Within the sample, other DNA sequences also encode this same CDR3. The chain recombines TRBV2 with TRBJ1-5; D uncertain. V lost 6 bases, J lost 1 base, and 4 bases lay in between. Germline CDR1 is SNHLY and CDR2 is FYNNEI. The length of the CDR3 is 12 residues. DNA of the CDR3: TGTGCCAGCAGCAACAGCAATCAGCCCCAGCATTTT. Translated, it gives CASSNSNQPQHF.

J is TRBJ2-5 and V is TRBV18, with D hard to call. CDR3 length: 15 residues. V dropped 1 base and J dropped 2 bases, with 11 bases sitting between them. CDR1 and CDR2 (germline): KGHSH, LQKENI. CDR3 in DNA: TGTGCCAGCTCACCACGCGAAGGACGGCAAGAGACCCAGTACTTC. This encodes CASSPREGRQETQYF.

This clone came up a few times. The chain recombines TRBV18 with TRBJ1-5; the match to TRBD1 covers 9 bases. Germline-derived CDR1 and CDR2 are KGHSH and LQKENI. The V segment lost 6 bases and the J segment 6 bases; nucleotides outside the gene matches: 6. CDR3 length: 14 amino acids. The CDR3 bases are TGTGCCAGCTCCCCTGACAGGGGGAGTCAGCCCCAGCATTTT. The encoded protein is CASSPDRGSQPQHF.

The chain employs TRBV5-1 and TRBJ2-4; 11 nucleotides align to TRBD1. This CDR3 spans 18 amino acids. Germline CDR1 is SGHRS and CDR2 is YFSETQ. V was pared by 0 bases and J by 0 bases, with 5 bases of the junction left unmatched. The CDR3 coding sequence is TGCGCCAGCAGCTTGGAGGACAGGGGGCCCGTAGCCAAAAACATTCAGTACTTC. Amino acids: CASSLEDRGPVAKNIQYF.